This TCR beta chain was sequenced for a study of T cell repertoires in cytomegalovirus infection (dated by TCRdb to the late 2010s). With regard to the full study: Donor HLA type was relevant to the analysis, because carriage of CMV infection together with the matching HLA type was indicated by public TCR beta signatures.

Study-wide conclusions, independent of this receptor: The ex vivo response was dominated by HLA-C-restricted CMV-specific TCR beta clonotypes, which also provided the single most frequent clonotype in two of eight donors. In both this cohort and an independent roughly 330-donor cohort, the cumulative frequency of public TCR beta family members distinguished carriers of CMV infection plus the relevant HLA type.

This clonotype was counted between two and nine times. Its antigen is not yet known. One base away there is no much larger clone; base qualities are not given. Based on the germline V gene (reference sequence), the CDR1 and CDR2 sequences are DFQATT and SNEGSKA. The CDR3 measures 15 amino acids from cysteine to phenylalanine. The only DNA kept is the CDR3, 45 bases in frame from the first base. V has 1 base trimmed and J has 2 bases trimmed; junction bases matching no gene number 6. Sequencing was carried out with an Illumina HiSeq 1500. TCRdb redid the processing of the public reads, applying fastp at Q25 and MiXCR, and retained in-frame beta chains. Identical CDR3 proteins give one entry, which carries the most common genes and DNA. Within this sample are 560,000 or so distinct CDR3 sequences, with about 15% of them counted one time only. Roughly a quarter of the sample belongs to the ten largest clones.

The TCR was taken from a human donor in good health (CMV status not recorded). Some clones in this sample may be carry-over from other donors' samples. This sequence uses TRBV20-1 and TRBJ2-7; TRBD2 lines up with 9 middle nucleotides. The sequencing sample was made of CD8+ T cells from PBMCs. The CDR3 reads as follows: CSARAKREATYEQYF. The DNA sequence is given as TGCAGTGCTAGAGCCAAGCGGGAGGCCACCTACGAGCAGTACTTC.